The present T cell receptor (beta chain) was sequenced within a study of blood T cells in healthy people across ages. Study details: The capture of about one barcoded beta molecule per two T cells was achieved by template switching.

The CDR3 spans 15 residues. Germline V gene data show CDR1 as SGHTA and CDR2 as FQGNSA. Trimming took off 2 bases at V and 0 bases at J, with 11 bases between the two ends. A J-beta primer mix and a sample-barcoded 5' primer were used in a second PCR of roughly 7 to 12 cycles. Each sample provided no less than 2.5 million CDR3-containing paired-end reads. Each CDR3 protein gets one entry after TCRdb re-called the 5' RACE reads with MiXCR. The sample yields around 600,000 distinct CDR3 sequences, roughly 48% seen once. The sequence was collected from a man older than 75 in good health. The source material was blood. The rearrangement links TRBV7-2 to TRBJ2-7; tentatively, D is TRBD1 or TRBD2 (5 bases each). The DNA for the CDR3 is TGTGCCAGCAGCTTAACGTGGGACCCCTCCTACGAGCAGTACTTC. The encoded protein is CASSLTWDPSYEQYF.